The present T cell receptor beta chain was sequenced within a study of blood T cell repertoires in COVID-19. Germline values: CDR1 LNHNV, CDR2 YYDKDF (reference sequence). This CDR3 has 17 amino acids. The V and J ends lost 1 base and 8 bases, in that order; junction bases with no gene match: 8. As originally analysed: Amplification of reference gene primers was used by the study to estimate nucleated cell counts. Here immunoSEQ multiplex PCR was the method, and the copy in TCRdb shows in-frame clones only, minus some. V and J calls and clone size are those listed in that table; D and trimming were worked out from the DNA. The sample holds around 620,000 clones; approximately 90% are singletons and the top ten take roughly 0.25%.

This clonotype was sampled from a woman between 18 and 29 years old with acute or convalescent COVID-19. Sequencing input: peripheral blood. The V and J genes are TRBV15 and TRBJ1-4, with 12 bases lining up with TRBD1. In nucleotides, the CDR3 is TGTGCCACCAGCAGAGGTGCGGGACAGGGGGCCTCAGAAAAACTGTTTTTT. Its protein is CATSRGAGQGASEKLFF.